This T cell receptor beta chain was sequenced in a study of cytomegalovirus exposure and HLA in healthy donors. V lost 2 bases to trimming and J lost 5 bases; unmatched junction nucleotides: 5. This CDR3 is built from 15 residues. CDR1 is SGDLS, CDR2 YYNGEE, per germline. Study findings and constraints: Later analysis identified about 18,000 TCR beta sequences associated with HLA alleles, using a false discovery rate threshold of 0.05.

Researchers ran the PCR with 60 Vbeta and 13 Jbeta primers. Assay: immunoSEQ multiplex PCR; the TCRdb copy retains only in-frame clones and omits some. The repertoire holds some 120,000 clones, around 79% seen once, with less than 2.5% in the top ten. For this clone: The target antigen is unknown.

This chain connects TRBV9 to TRBJ1-4; 8 positions agree with TRBD1. Material: PBMCs. The TCR sequence derives from a woman between 40 and 55 years old in good health and CMV-seropositive. The CDR3 loop reads CASSVLTGANEKLFF. The DNA of the CDR3 is TGTGCCAGCAGCGTTTTGACAGGGGCGAATGAAAAACTGTTTTTT.